This entry describes one T cell receptor beta chain. Its antigen remains undetermined. Base qualities are not recorded, but no much larger clone differs from it by a single base. TCR cDNA was synthesized by 5'RACE template switching, through which a universal primer site and unique molecular identifiers were introduced. Priming for cDNA synthesis came from both the TCR alpha and TCR beta constant segments. Libraries were amplified in two PCR steps, with sample barcodes and sequencing adapters added in the second step. Libraries were sequenced on Illumina HiSeq 2500 (2x100 bp) or NovaSeq (2x150 bp). Regarding the original processing steps: MIGEC was used to demultiplex reads and collapse the reads into UMI consensus sequences, and MiXCR was used for V(D)J alignment. Vaccine-responding clonotypes were identified with edgeR using replicate PBMC samples, with FDR below 0.01 and a log2 fold change above 5 up to day 15 being required. Each bulk clonotype was labeled CD4 or CD8 based on which sequenced repertoire, CD4 or CD8, contained the clonotype at higher abundance. TCRdb redid the processing of the public reads, applying fastp at Q25 and MiXCR, and retained in-frame beta chains. Rows with a matching CDR3 protein are joined into one entry that keeps the most common DNA and genes. The V and J calls here are based on TCRdb, not the publication. The sample table records 400,000 or so distinct CDR3 sequences; about 9.9% of these occur just once. Together, the top ten hold roughly a sixth of the sample.

This sample is drawn from a study of T cells after yellow fever vaccination (dated by TCRdb to between 2019 and 2020). With respect to the entire study: The SMART-Seq v4 Ultra Low Input RNA kit was used to prepare libraries from fractions with low cell numbers. To follow T-cell clones before and after primary and booster YFV17D yellow fever vaccination, bulk TCR alpha and beta repertoires were sequenced over time. Two healthy male donors, one aged 18 to 29 and one aged 30 to 39 years, were included in the cohort. Blood samples were taken at several timepoints before and after primary and secondary immunization, and bulk PBMC replicates and cell subsets were isolated.

Here is what the overall study found, with its caveats: Because only a couple of donors were included in the study, the extent to which the findings can be generalized is limited. Compared with the primary T-cell response, the secondary T-cell response was faster but weaker, reaching its peak on day 5 rather than on day 15. A small share of clonotypes was detected in both CD4 and CD8 compartments, with the overlap likely arising from convergent recombination. Most clones expanded after primary vaccination were re-detected after the booster (approximately 95% of CD4 and 80% to 90% of CD8), suggesting broad memory maintenance. Because abundant contaminating clonotypes from the bulk population could be contained in FACS-sorted repertoires, computational filtering was required.

What this sample's treatment or condition label stands for: live attenuated yellow fever vaccine strain. At every blood-draw timepoint, two biological replicates of bulk PBMCs were collected. PBMCs were isolated from peripheral blood using a standard Ficoll-Paque protocol. RNA was extracted with TriZol from bulk PBMCs, CD4 and CD8 fractions, and dextramer-positive and dextramer-negative fractions. Trimming at the junction amounts to 4 bases on V and 2 bases on J, and the germline ends lie 29 bases apart. The CDR3 starts with the cysteine, ends with the phenylalanine, and has 20 residues. The entry retains the CDR3 DNA only, 60 bases that are in frame from base 1.

The rearrangement joined TRBV12-3 or TRBV12-4 to TRBJ1-2; the D segment could be TRBD1, given 5 matching bases. Sequencing was performed on PBMCs, taken on the day of the first yellow fever vaccination. The sequence came from a man aged 18 to 30 who received the YFV17D yellow fever vaccine. At the DNA level, the sequence is TGTGCCAGCAGTTCGAGCCCTGGACTCTCTACTCCGGGGCTGAACTATGGCTACACCTTC. Translated, it reads CASSSSPGLSTPGLNYGYTF.